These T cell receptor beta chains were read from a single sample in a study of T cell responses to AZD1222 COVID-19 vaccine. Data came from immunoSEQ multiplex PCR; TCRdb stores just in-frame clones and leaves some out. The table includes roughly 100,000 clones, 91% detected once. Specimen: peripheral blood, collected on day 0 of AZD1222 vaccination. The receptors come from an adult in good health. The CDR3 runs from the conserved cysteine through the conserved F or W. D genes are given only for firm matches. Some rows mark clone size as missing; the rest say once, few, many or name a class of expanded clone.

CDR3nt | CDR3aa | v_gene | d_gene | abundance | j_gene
TGTGCCAGCAGCTTAAGCGGCCAAGAGACCCAGTACTTC | CASSLSGQETQYF | TRBV11-2 | NA | few | TRBJ2-5
TGCGCCAGCAGCCAAGAGGGGTTCCGGGTTGGGGGTGAGCAGTTCTTC | CASSQEGFRVGGEQFF | TRBV4-1 | NA | NA | TRBJ2-1
TGTGCCAGCAACCAACCGAGTTCCACAGATACGCAGTATTTT | CASNQPSSTDTQYF | TRBV6-6 | NA | NA | TRBJ2-3
TGCGCCAGCAGCTTGAGGGACCCCAGCACAGATACGCAGTATTTT | CASSLRDPSTDTQYF | TRBV5-1 | NA | NA | TRBJ2-3
TGTGCCAGCAGTTTATCGACACGGGGTAAGCGCTACGAGCAGTACTTC | CASSLSTRGKRYEQYF | TRBV27 | NA | NA | TRBJ2-7
TGTGCCAGCACCCGGGACAGTCATAGCAATCAGCCCCAGCATTTT | CASTRDSHSNQPQHF | TRBV2 | TRBD1 | NA | TRBJ1-5
TGTGCCTCACAAGGGCGGAGCTACGAGCAGTACTTC | CASQGRSYEQYF | TRBV30 | NA | once | TRBJ2-7
TGTGCCAGCAGTTCCGGGACAGGGACATCGAGCAATCAGCCCCAGCATTTT | CASSSGTGTSSNQPQHF | TRBV28 | TRBD1 | NA | TRBJ1-5
TGCAGTGCTCGTTTGGACTATGGCTACACCTTC | CSARLDYGYTF | TRBV20-1 | NA | NA | TRBJ1-2
TGTGCCAGCAGCACAAGTAGCGGGACCCCGGGCTACACCTTC | CASSTSSGTPGYTF | TRBV9 | NA | NA | TRBJ1-2
TGTGCCAGCAGCTTCGACTCCTACGAGCAGTACTTC | CASSFDSYEQYF | TRBV7-9 | NA | large | TRBJ2-7
TGTGCCAGCAGCTTACCGCCACAAGAGACCCAGTACTTC | CASSLPPQETQYF | TRBV7-9 | NA | NA | TRBJ2-5
TGTGCCAGCAGCAAAGACGGGGGCGGGCCTACACAGAGGGCCAAAAACATTCAGTACTTC | CASSKDGGGPTQRAKNIQYF | TRBV21-1 | NA | NA | TRBJ2-4